This paragraph reports one TCR beta chain. What it binds is unknown. The data stem from a study of CD8 T cells in ankylosing spondylitis. Study conclusions and caveats: For ankylosing spondylitis blood, a TCR beta motif of seven to nine highly homologous variants appeared characteristic. Previous work reported some of these motif variants in the synovial fluid and blood of reactive arthritis. Reportedly, significant enrichment of disease-linked clones occurred in matched ankylosing spondylitis synovial fluid.

Germline V gene data show CDR1 as SGHAT and CDR2 as FQNNGV. This CDR3 has 16 residues. Trimming removed 0 bases from V and 5 bases from J, with 14 bases in between. Using quantitative 5'-RACE with molecular barcodes, the authors made TCR beta libraries. TCRdb recomputed calls from the 5' RACE reads with MiXCR, one row per CDR3 protein. This table holds under 950,000 distinct CDR3 sequences, around 17% found once. Sequencing was done on a sample of blood, either unsorted or a sorted T cell fraction (not recorded which). The receptor comes from a male donor with ankylosing spondylitis. The chain employs TRBV11-2 and TRBJ2-1; D is possibly TRBD1 (6 bases). The CDR3 nucleotides are TGTGCCAGCAGCTTAGACCCCCAGGGGTTAAACAATGAGCAGTTCTTC. This codes for CASSLDPQGLNNEQFF. The full variable domain, in which reference TRBV11-2 and TRBJ2-1 provide the parts outside the CDR3, is EAGVAQSPRYKIIEKRQSVAFWCNPISGHATLYWYQQILGQGPKLLIQFQNNGVVDDSQLPKDRFSAERLKGVDSTLKIQPAKLEDSAVYLCASSLDPQGLNNEQFFGPGTRLTVL.